The entry that follows covers one TCR beta chain sequence. The antigen is undetermined. This sample stems from a study of Graves' ophthalmopathy and Graves' hyperthyroidism. Findings of the study overall: In blood appeared most of the expanded thyroid clonotypes whose frequency exceeded 0.001.

Beta-chain TCR CDR3 regions were amplified from RNA transcripts. HTBI-primed RT-PCR formed the first round, and a multiplex PCR formed the second. TCRdb analysed the multiplex PCR reads with MiXCR anew, one entry per CDR3 protein. The sample lists about 550,000 distinct CDR3 sequences, just under 40% occurring once. Material: peripheral blood or thyroid tissue (not recorded which). The TCR originated in an adult man with Graves' hyperthyroidism.

CDR3 protein: CASSLGSGGYNQPQHF. CDR3 DNA: TGTGCCAGCAGCCTTGGTAGCGGGGGGTACAATCAGCCCCAGCATTTT. This chain links TRBV7-9 with TRBJ1-5, with a possible D match to TRBD1 (5 bases). V lost 5 bases, J lost 3 bases, and 17 bases lay in between. This CDR3 has 16 amino acids. Germline CDR1 reads SEHNR; CDR2 reads FQNEAQ (reference sequence).